This record covers a single TCR beta chain. Only in-frame clones appear in the TCRdb table, and some are missing; sequencing was by immunoSEQ multiplex PCR. Among about 130,000 clones listed, around 91% were seen once. This CDR3 has 14 amino acids. Germline CDR1 and CDR2: SEHNR and FQNEAQ (reference sequence). Trimming took off 1 base at V and 4 bases at J, with 7 bases between the two ends. This record belongs to a study of T cell responses to AZD1222 COVID-19 vaccine. This clonotype was obtained from an adult in good health. This chain uses TRBV7-9 with TRBJ2-2; no definite D call. Specimen: peripheral blood, collected on day 0 of MenACWY control vaccination. CDR3 amino acids: CASSLGQTTGELFF. CDR3 sequence (DNA): TGTGCCAGCAGCTTAGGGCAGACCACCGGGGAGCTGTTTTTT. The full variable domain, with the rest looked up from reference TRBV7-9 and TRBJ2-2, is DTGVSQNPRHKITKRGQNVTFRCDPISEHNRLYWYRQTLGQGPEFLTYFQNEAQLEKSRLLSDRFSAERPKGSFSTLEIQRTEQGDSAMYLCASSLGQTTGELFFGEGSRLTVL.